Below are 6 T cell receptor beta chains sequenced from a single sample in a study of HIV-infected patients and healthy controls. TCRdb analysed the 5' RACE reads with MiXCR anew, one entry per CDR3 protein. Of about 64,000 distinct CDR3 sequences in the sample, roughly 19% were seen once. Sequencing was carried out using CD4+ T cells from blood. These receptor sequences come from a human donor in good health.

This clonotype was seen a few times. The chain joins TRBV30 to TRBJ2-1; D gene unclear. Trimming stripped 0 bases from V and 1 base from J, with 10 bases between. From germline, CDR1 is GTSNPN and CDR2 SVGIG (reference sequence). The CDR3 is made up of 15 amino acids. CDR3 sequence (DNA): TGTGCCTGGAGTGTACCGCGTACTTCCTACAATGAGCAGTTCTTC. Translating it yields CAWSVPRTSYNEQFF.

This clonotype was observed many times. The chain employs TRBV20-1 and TRBJ1-1; 7 nucleotides align to TRBD1. After removal of 8 bases from V and 8 bases from J, the junction contained 14 bases not matched to a gene. CDR3 length: 13 residues. Germline V gene data show CDR1 as DFQATT and CDR2 as SNEGSKA (reference sequence). The CDR3 DNA follows: TGCAGTCCACAAAGCGACGACAGGGCGGAAGCTTTCTTT. It yields the protein CSPQSDDRAEAFF.

Worth noting for this clonotype: It may be a read error: a sequence one base away is much more abundant. The chain employs TRBV7-6 and TRBJ2-5; D is unresolved. The CDR3 has 13 amino acids. Trimming took off 5 bases at V and 9 bases at J, with 16 bases between the two ends. Germline values: CDR1 SGHVS, CDR2 FNYEAQ. CDR3 loop: CASSPPSCGAQYF. The DNA of the CDR3 is TGTGCCAGCAGCCCTCCGTCCTGCGGTGCCCAGTACTTC.

The sample holds a few counts of this clonotype. The gene calls are TRBV10-3 and TRBJ2-1; 12 positions agree with TRBD1. CDR3 length equals 13 residues. V shed 9 bases, J shed 8 bases, and the junction held 5 bases outside the gene matches. The germline CDR1 and CDR2 sequences are ENHRY and SYGVKD. This chain's CDR3 is CAIGTGGGDEQFF. The CDR3 region has the DNA TGTGCCATTGGGACAGGGGGCGGGGATGAGCAGTTCTTC.

In its sample, this clonotype was seen a few times. The chain is built from TRBV5-6 and TRBJ1-4; weak D call: TRBD1 (6 bases). V lost 0 bases and J lost 8, with 14 bases in between. The CDR3 length is 15 residues. Germline-derived CDR1 and CDR2 are SGHDT and YYEEEE. DNA for the CDR3: TGTGCCAGCAGCTTGGGGACAGATCGTCAAGAAAAACTGTTTTTT. Its protein product is CASSLGTDRQEKLFF.

This clonotype was observed at least ten times. The V and J genes are TRBV10-3 and TRBJ2-3; 10 bases map to TRBD1. Looked up from germline, CDR1 is ENHRY and CDR2 is SYGVKD. The CDR3 is made up of 15 amino acids. Unmatched junction bases numbered 5, after V lost 4 bases and J lost 4 bases. The CDR3 bases are TGTGCCATCAGTGGACAGGGGGCCGGGGCAGATACGCAGTATTTT. Residues: CAISGQGAGADTQYF.